This entry concerns a single T cell receptor beta chain. What it recognizes is unknown. Repertoires were generated with immunoSEQ multiplex PCR, while TCRdb's copy carries only in-frame clones and drops some. This sample carries tens of thousands of clones, about nine tenths of them seen once, and the ten largest clones take over 2%. Trimming stripped 4 bases from V and 7 bases from J, with 7 bases between. Germline loops: CDR1 SNHLY, CDR2 FYNNEI. There are 11 residues in the CDR3. The record originates from a study of T cell responses to AZD1222 COVID-19 vaccine. In the study overall: Pooled in the analysis were second doses at about 4 or about 12 weeks.

Study conclusions and caveats: Of spike-specific TCRs, nearly half reportedly target regions left unmutated in variants. At study baseline, merely several AZD1222 recipients were seropositive. White British donors predominated, females outnumbered males, and clonal diversity was possibly underestimated.

The sequence derives from an adult in good health. The chain joins TRBV2 to TRBJ1-1; no clear D. The sample consisted of peripheral blood, taken on day 0 of AZD1222 vaccination. The CDR3 loop is CASSGDGEAFF. The DNA for the CDR3 is TGTGCCAGCAGTGGAGATGGTGAAGCTTTCTTT.